Below are 10 T cell receptor beta chains sequenced from a single sample in a study of CD8+CD57+ T cells in acquired aplastic anemia (dated by TCRdb to the late 2010s). For sequencing, an Illumina HiSeq 2000 was employed. Profiling of TCR beta VDJ combinations and CDR3 sequences used genomic DNA as the template. TCRdb reran the public reads through fastp at Q25 and MiXCR, keeping productive beta chains. Rows are combined by CDR3 protein, so each entry shows the most common genes and DNA. Here the sample has about 180,000 distinct CDR3 sequences; approximately 45% occur a single time. Clones ranked in the top ten supply approximately 2.9% of the sample. Material: sorted CD4+, CD8+, or CD8+CD57+ T cells (not recorded which) from PBMCs. These receptors all stem from a human donor in good health.

In this sample, this clonotype turned up many times. This chain uses TRBV10-3 with TRBJ2-5, with D perhaps matching TRBD2 (6 bases). The CDR3 consists of 16 residues. Germline V gene sequence: CDR1 ENHRY, CDR2 SYGVKD. Trimming took off 3 bases at V and 4 bases at J, with 18 bases between the two ends. CDR3 in amino acids: CAISEGTPRTSETQYF. For the CDR3, the DNA is TGTGCCATCAGTGAAGGGACTCCGAGAACGTCAGAGACCCAGTACTTC.

The chain couples TRBV14 to TRBJ1-2; D may be TRBD1 (6 bases). CDR3 length: 14 amino acids. Germline assignment: CDR1 SGHDN and CDR2 FVKESK. V lost 0 bases and J lost 4, with 9 bases in between. The CDR3 is CASSQERQVYGYTF. The CDR3 region has the DNA TGTGCCAGCAGCCAAGAAAGACAGGTCTATGGCTACACCTTC.

V gene TRBV7-9 combines with J gene TRBJ2-1; D unclear. Trimming removed 1 base from V and 6 bases from J, with 4 bases in between. Germline CDR1 reads SEHNR; CDR2 reads FQNEAQ (reference sequence). The CDR3 totals 12 residues. The CDR3 nucleotides are TGTGCCAGCAGCTTAGAAGCCAATGAGCAGTTCTTC. Amino acid sequence: CASSLEANEQFF.

This clonotype was recorded many times. The chain carries TRBV29-1 and TRBJ2-3, with D unresolved. Germline CDR1 and CDR2: SQVTM and ANQGSEA. V lost 2 bases, J lost 1 base, and 4 bases lay in between. The CDR3 consists of 12 residues. CDR3 protein: CSVELGTDTQYF. As DNA, the CDR3 is TGCAGCGTTGAATTGGGCACAGATACGCAGTATTTT.

The chain recombines TRBV4-1 with TRBJ1-1, with D perhaps TRBD1 (6 bases). The V end lost 5 bases, the J end lost 2 bases, and 15 bases lay between the germline ends. The CDR3 totals 15 residues. CDR1 and CDR2 (germline): MGHRA, YSYEKL. CDR3 loop: CASSWGGGANTEAFF. The CDR3 nucleotides are TGCGCCAGCAGCTGGGGGGGGGGCGCAAACACTGAAGCTTTCTTT.

This clonotype was seen ten or more times. The rearrangement joins TRBV6-1 to TRBJ2-7; D tentatively reads TRBD1 or TRBD2 (6 bases each). Germline V lookup: CDR1 MNHNS, CDR2 SASEGT. This CDR3 comprises 12 residues. Deletions cut 6 bases from V and 7 bases from J, with 13 bases between. The CDR3 sequence is CASREGVGEQYF. The DNA for the CDR3 is TGTGCCAGCAGGGAGGGGGTCGGTGAGCAGTACTTC.

This clonotype was seen ten or more times. The chain carries TRBV2 and TRBJ2-3, with 9 bases aligning to TRBD2. The junction had 4 bases not matched to a gene; V was cut back by 3 bases and J by 3 bases. CDR1 is SNHLY and CDR2 is FYNNEI in the germline V gene. The CDR3 has 15 amino acids. The CDR3 nucleotides read TGTGCCAGCAGTGAGCAAGGACTAGCGACAGATACGCAGTATTTT. Translation gives CASSEQGLATDTQYF.

The V and J genes are TRBV12-3 or TRBV12-4 and TRBJ2-7, with 11 bases lining up with TRBD2. The CDR3 sequence is 18 residues long. Trimming removed 2 bases from V and 0 bases from J; junction bases left unmatched: 9. Written as DNA, the CDR3 is TGTGCCAGCAGTTTACTTGGGACTAGCGGAATACACTCCTACGAGCAGTACTTC. It codes for CASSLLGTSGIHSYEQYF.

This clonotype was observed at least ten times. This chain connects TRBV12-3 or TRBV12-4 to TRBJ2-7; D gene uncertain. The CDR3 spans 14 residues. Trimming shortened V by 1 base and J by 3 bases, and 10 bases separated the two germline ends. CDR3 sequence: CASSLGVSGYEQYF. The CDR3 bases are TGTGCCAGCAGTTTAGGAGTGTCAGGCTACGAGCAGTACTTC.

This clonotype was counted ten times or more. The gene calls are TRBV19 and TRBJ2-7; D is unresolved. V was clipped by 5 bases and J by 4 bases, with 6 bases between them. This CDR3 spans 11 amino acids. Germline CDR1 and CDR2: LNHDA and SQIVND (reference sequence). The CDR3 sequence is CASSSKYEQYF. CDR3 sequence (DNA): TGTGCCAGTAGTTCGAAATACGAGCAGTACTTC.